A single sample is the source of the 26 T cell receptor beta chains below, sequenced in a study of T cell responses to AZD1222 COVID-19 vaccine. TCRdb's copy holds only in-frame clones and misses some; the assay was immunoSEQ multiplex PCR. This sample has roughly 100,000 clones; 91% occur once, and the top ten carry 45% to 50%. The material sequenced was peripheral blood, taken on day 0 of AZD1222 vaccination. These receptors were collected from an adult in good health.

The rearrangement uses TRBV6-5 and TRBJ1-6, with a tentative D call TRBD1 (5 bases). Germline V gives CDR1 MNHEY, CDR2 SVGAGI. This CDR3 contains 14 residues. Trimming removed 5 bases at V and 6 bases at J, with 11 bases between. CDR3 in amino acids: CASSPGFGNSPLHF. CDR3 DNA: TGTGCCAGCAGTCCAGGGTTTGGTAATTCACCCCTCCACTTT.

In this sample, this clone turned up once. The chain couples TRBV28 to TRBJ2-6; D perhaps matches TRBD1 (6 bases). Trimming removed 5 bases at V and 0 bases at J, with 23 bases between. The CDR3 extends over 20 amino acids. The germline V gene encodes CDR1 MDHEN and CDR2 SYDVKM. The CDR3 region is CASSPTPWGPFASGANVLTF. CDR3 coding DNA: TGTGCCAGCAGTCCAACACCTTGGGGGCCTTTCGCCTCTGGGGCCAACGTCCTGACTTTC.

The chain joins TRBV7-9 to TRBJ1-1; D unresolved. Germline V gives CDR1 SEHNR, CDR2 FQNEAQ (reference sequence). V dropped 4 bases and J dropped 2 bases, with 14 bases sitting between them. This CDR3 contains 15 residues. The CDR3 DNA follows: TGTGCCAGCAGCTCAAGAAGGGAGGCTAACACTGAAGCTTTCTTT. Translated, it gives CASSSRREANTEAFF.

The chain joins TRBV20-1 to TRBJ2-3; D is unclear. Germline-derived CDR1 and CDR2 are DFQATT and SNEGSKA (reference sequence). The V end was cut by 3 bases, the J end by 2 bases, with 12 bases between. The CDR3 loop spans 14 amino acids. This CDR3 is CSASRPEYTDTQYF. In DNA form, the CDR3 reads TGCAGTGCTAGTCGGCCGGAGTACACAGATACGCAGTATTTT.

V usage is TRBV4-1 and J usage is TRBJ2-1; 9 bases map to TRBD2. Germline loops: CDR1 MGHRA, CDR2 YSYEKL. CDR3 length equals 16 residues. Losses at the gene ends were 1 base for V and 3 bases for J; bases not matched to a gene: 4. CDR3 loop: CASSQAPREGYNEQFF. In DNA form, the CDR3 reads TGCGCCAGCAGCCAAGCTCCGCGGGAGGGCTACAATGAGCAGTTCTTC.

The chain combines TRBV19 with TRBJ1-1, with D uncertain. V was clipped by 3 bases and J by 2 bases, with 13 bases between them. Germline assignment: CDR1 LNHDA and CDR2 SQIVND (reference sequence). There are 15 residues in the CDR3. The CDR3 loop reads CASSIRPVINTEAFF. CDR3 DNA sequence: TGTGCCAGTAGTATTCGCCCGGTAATCAACACTGAAGCTTTCTTT.

The chain recombines TRBV4-1 with TRBJ2-3; 13 positions match TRBD2. Germline loops: CDR1 MGHRA, CDR2 YSYEKL. This CDR3 has 17 residues. V gave up 5 bases and J gave up 1 base; unmatched junction bases: 6. CDR3 residues: CASSTRTSGSGTDTQYF. In DNA, the CDR3 is TGCGCCAGCAGCACGCGGACTAGCGGGAGTGGCACAGATACGCAGTATTTT.

The J gene is TRBJ1-4, the V gene TRBV27; the D gene is possibly TRBD1 (5 bases). CDR1 is MNHEY and CDR2 is SMNVEV in the germline V gene (reference sequence). V was cut by 5 bases and J by 7 bases, with 14 bases left in between. The CDR3 consists of 14 residues. The CDR3 loop reads CASSPYGGGEKLFF. CDR3 sequence (DNA): TGTGCCAGCAGTCCCTACGGGGGGGGTGAAAAACTGTTTTTT.

As DNA, the CDR3 is TGTGCCAGCAGCTCTCGGGAGAATGAAAAACTGTTTTTT. It yields the protein CASSSRENEKLFF. This chain links TRBV7-9 with TRBJ1-4, with D unresolved. V was pared by 4 bases and J by 5 bases, with 8 bases between. The V gene's germline CDR1 is SEHNR and CDR2 FQNEAQ (reference sequence). The CDR3 has 13 residues.

The V and J genes are TRBV28 and TRBJ2-7; D not resolved. The CDR3 runs 11 residues. Deletions cut 2 bases from V and 3 bases from J, with 2 bases between. The germline V gene has CDR1 MDHEN and CDR2 SYDVKM. The CDR3 DNA sequence: TGTGCCAGCAGTTTAGTCTACGAGCAGTACTTC. This sequence encodes CASSLVYEQYF.

V usage is TRBV30 and J usage is TRBJ2-1, with TRBD1 matching 7 bases. This CDR3 contains 13 residues. Looked up from germline, CDR1 is GTSNPN and CDR2 is SVGIG (reference sequence). V lost 0 bases to trimming and J lost 6 bases; unmatched junction nucleotides: 2. The CDR3 DNA is TGTGCCTGGAGTGTGACAGGGCTCAATGAGCAGTTCTTC. Translating it yields CAWSVTGLNEQFF.

The chain couples TRBV7-9 to TRBJ1-3, with 8 bases fitting TRBD1. Trimming took 5 bases from V and 0 from J; bases not matched to a gene: 9. The CDR3 covers 17 residues. The germline CDR1 and CDR2 sequences are SEHNR and FQNEAQ (reference sequence). The CDR3 DNA reads as TGTGCCAGCAGCGGACAGGGCCTTACAAGCTCTGGAAACACCATATATTTT. It specifies CASSGQGLTSSGNTIYF.

V gene TRBV28 combines with J gene TRBJ1-5, with D perhaps TRBD1 (5 bases). Germline assignment: CDR1 MDHEN and CDR2 SYDVKM. V was clipped by 3 bases and J by 3 bases, with 12 bases between them. The CDR3 is 15 amino acids. CDR3 protein: CASSFNRIYNQPQHF. In nucleotides, the CDR3 is TGTGCCAGCAGTTTCAACAGGATTTACAATCAGCCCCAGCATTTT.

This clone was observed a handful of times. This sequence joins TRBV7-9 and TRBJ2-1, with TRBD2 as a possible D gene (6 bases). The germline V gene encodes CDR1 SEHNR and CDR2 FQNEAQ (reference sequence). The CDR3 contains 13 residues. V lost 7 bases and J 9 bases, leaving 16 bases between the germline ends. CDR3 residues: CASNGDSGFEQFF. CDR3 nucleotide sequence: TGTGCCAGCAACGGGGACTCTGGTTTTGAGCAGTTCTTC.

The rearrangement joins TRBV11-2 to TRBJ1-6; 8 positions agree with TRBD1. The CDR3 extends over 13 amino acids. Losses at the gene ends were 8 bases for V and 3 bases for J; bases not matched to a gene: 0. Germline CDR1 is SGHAT and CDR2 is FQNNGV. CDR3 DNA: TGTGCCAGCGGGACAGGCTATAATTCACCCCTCCACTTT. Translating gives CASGTGYNSPLHF.

With respect to this clone: Other DNA sequences from this sample encode an identical CDR3 as well. V usage is TRBV29-1 and J usage is TRBJ2-1; D not resolved. The V gene lost 5 bases and the J gene lost 5 bases, with 7 bases spanning the gap. The CDR3 totals 11 residues. CDR1 and CDR2 (germline): SQVTM, ANQGSEA. The CDR3 region is CSVRLHNEQFF. The CDR3 nucleotides read TGCAGCGTTAGGCTACACAATGAGCAGTTCTTC.

The genes are TRBV10-3 and TRBJ1-1, with 8 positions matching TRBD1. The CDR3 covers 17 residues. Germline V lookup: CDR1 ENHRY, CDR2 SYGVKD. V dropped 6 bases and J dropped 3; count of bases not matched to a gene: 15. DNA of the CDR3: TGTGCCATCAGCCCCACGACAGGGGTCGGGGGAGACACTGAAGCTTTCTTT. The encoded protein is CAISPTTGVGGDTEAFF.

The chain joins TRBV11-2 to TRBJ2-1; D possibly uses TRBD1 or TRBD2 (5 bases each). Looked up from germline, CDR1 is SGHAT and CDR2 is FQNNGV. V was cut by 6 bases and J by 8 bases, with 23 bases left in between. The CDR3 covers 16 residues. The CDR3 nucleotides read TGTGCCAGCAGAAGGCCTCCGGGGAGCGTAGGGGATGAGCAGTTCTTC. Its protein is CASRRPPGSVGDEQFF.

The chain has TRBV20-1 and TRBJ2-7; D uncertain. Trimming removed 3 bases at V and 2 bases at J, with 8 bases between. The germline V gene has CDR1 DFQATT and CDR2 SNEGSKA (reference sequence). The CDR3 is made up of 12 amino acids. CDR3 nucleotide sequence: TGCAGTGCTAGTCGCCCCGCCTACGAGCAGTACTTC. This encodes CSASRPAYEQYF.

The V call is TRBV5-4, the J call TRBJ1-2; the match to TRBD1 covers 8 bases. Germline V CDR1 and CDR2: SGHNT, YYREEE (reference sequence). Trimming cost V 0 bases and J 2 bases; bases outside gene matches: 6. The CDR3 totals 16 residues. The CDR3 sequence is CASSLGHDRGNYGYTF. The CDR3 DNA reads TGTGCCAGCAGCTTGGGACATGACAGGGGAAACTATGGCTACACCTTC. The variable domain in full, completed from reference TRBV5-4 and TRBJ1-2, reads ETGVTQSPTHLIKTRGQQVTLRCSSQSGHNTVSWYQQALGQGPQFIFQYYREEENGRGNFPPRFSGLQFPNYSSELNVNALELDDSALYLCASSLGHDRGNYGYTFGSGTRLTVV.

The J gene is TRBJ1-2, the V gene TRBV19; 7 bases line up with TRBD1. The V and J ends lost 8 bases and 0 bases, in that order; junction bases with no gene match: 3. This CDR3 comprises 13 residues. Germline CDR1 is LNHDA and CDR2 is SQIVND (reference sequence). DNA for the CDR3: TGTGCCAGTGGGGACAGCCCTAACTATGGCTACACCTTC. It translates to CASGDSPNYGYTF.

V gene TRBV7-2 combines with J gene TRBJ1-1; TRBD1 might be the D (6 bases). Germline values: CDR1 SGHTA, CDR2 FQGNSA. The V end lost 5 bases, the J end lost 3 bases, and 16 bases lay between the germline ends. The CDR3 is 15 amino acids. CDR3 loop: CASSPNRAGHTEAFF. The CDR3 DNA is TGTGCCAGCAGCCCAAACAGGGCGGGGCACACTGAAGCTTTCTTT.

The chain couples TRBV15 to TRBJ1-4, with 7 bases that match TRBD1. Germline trimming cut 1 base from V and 5 bases from J; bases unmatched to any gene: 1. This CDR3 region has 14 residues. CDR1 is LNHNV and CDR2 is YYDKDF in the germline V gene (reference sequence). CDR3 region: CATSRGQGNEKLFF. The CDR3 nucleotides are TGTGCCACCAGCAGAGGACAGGGAAATGAAAAACTGTTTTTT.

The CDR3 loop is CASSPIGETQYF. The CDR3 coding sequence is TGTGCCAGCTCCCCAATAGGCGAGACCCAGTACTTC. This chain links TRBV18 with TRBJ2-5; D remains unclear. CDR1 KGHSH and CDR2 LQKENI come from the germline V gene. Deletions cut 6 bases from V and 5 bases from J, with 10 bases between. The CDR3 totals 12 residues.

V and J are TRBV28 and TRBJ2-7; D gene ambiguous. V gave up 6 bases and J gave up 5 bases, with 8 bases separating them. The CDR3 sequence is 11 residues long. Germline CDR1 reads MDHEN; CDR2 reads SYDVKM. The CDR3, as DNA: TGTGCCAGCAGCCTAATGAACGAGCAGTACTTC. It translates to CASSLMNEQYF.

The chain has TRBV6-5 and TRBJ2-2, with a weak D call TRBD2 (6 bases). The germline CDR1 and CDR2 sequences are MNHEY and SVGAGI. This CDR3 has 14 residues. V dropped 6 bases and J dropped 6 bases, with 14 bases sitting between them. The CDR3: CASRPAGGPGELFF. The CDR3 coding sequence is TGTGCCAGCAGGCCGGCCGGGGGTCCCGGGGAGCTGTTTTTT.